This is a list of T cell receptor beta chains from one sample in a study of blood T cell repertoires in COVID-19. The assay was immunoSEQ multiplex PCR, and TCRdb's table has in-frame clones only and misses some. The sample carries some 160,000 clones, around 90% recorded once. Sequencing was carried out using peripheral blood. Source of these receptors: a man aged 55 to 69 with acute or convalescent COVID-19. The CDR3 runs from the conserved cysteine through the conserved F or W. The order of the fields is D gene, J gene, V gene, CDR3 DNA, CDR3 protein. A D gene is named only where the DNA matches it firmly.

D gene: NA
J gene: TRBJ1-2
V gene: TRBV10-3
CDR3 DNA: TGTGCCATCAGTGAGCCAGGGGCACTGACTAACTATGGCTACACCTTC
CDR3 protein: CAISEPGALTNYGYTF

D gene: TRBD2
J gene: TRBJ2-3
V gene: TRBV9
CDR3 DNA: TGTGCCAGCAGCGCCGGGACTAGCGGTCGAGATACGCAGTATTTT
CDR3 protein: CASSAGTSGRDTQYF

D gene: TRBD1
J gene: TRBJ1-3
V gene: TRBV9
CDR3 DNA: TGTGCCAGCAGCGTAAGCGACAGGGCCACTGGAAACACCATATATTTT
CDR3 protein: CASSVSDRATGNTIYF

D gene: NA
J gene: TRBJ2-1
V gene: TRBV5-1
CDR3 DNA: TGCGCCAGCAGCCTCCACAGGGACGGTGAGCAGTTCTTC
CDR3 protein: CASSLHRDGEQFF

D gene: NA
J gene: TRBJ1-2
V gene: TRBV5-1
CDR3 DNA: TGCGCCAGCAGCTTGGCCGAAAGGGGAGGCTACACCTTC
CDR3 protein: CASSLAERGGYTF

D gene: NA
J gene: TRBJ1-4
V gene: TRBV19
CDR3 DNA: TGTGCCAGTAGTATAAAGGGGATAAAGAATGAAAAACTGTTTTTT
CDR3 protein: CASSIKGIKNEKLFF

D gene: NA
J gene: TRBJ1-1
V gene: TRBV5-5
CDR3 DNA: TGTGCCAGCAGCTTGGCACTGATAAATGGTATTGAAGCTTTCTTT
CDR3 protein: CASSLALINGIEAFF

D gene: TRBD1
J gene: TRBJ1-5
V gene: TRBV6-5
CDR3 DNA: TGTGCCAGCAGTTACCGGACAGGGGTAGGGCAGCCCCAGCATTTT
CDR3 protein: CASSYRTGVGQPQHF

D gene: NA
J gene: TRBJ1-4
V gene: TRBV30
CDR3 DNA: TGTGCCTGGAGTTTCACAGGTGCAACTAATGAAAAACTGTTTTTT
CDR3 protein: CAWSFTGATNEKLFF

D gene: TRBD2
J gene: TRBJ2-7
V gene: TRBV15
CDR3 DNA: TGTGCCACCAGCAGAGCGGGGCTAGCGGGGACCTACGAGCAGTACTTC
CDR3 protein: CATSRAGLAGTYEQYF

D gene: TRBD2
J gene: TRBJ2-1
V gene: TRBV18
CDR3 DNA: TGTGCCAGCTCACGGGGTACTAGCGGGGCCTACAATGAGCAGTTCTTC
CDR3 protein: CASSRGTSGAYNEQFF

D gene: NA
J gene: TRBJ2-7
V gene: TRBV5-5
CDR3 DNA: TGTGCCAGCAGCTTGGCGAAGGGAGGCCACGAGCAGTACTTC
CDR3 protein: CASSLAKGGHEQYF